This T cell receptor (beta chain) came from a study of response to subunit inactivated influenza vaccine. One entry per CDR3 protein, called by TCRdb with MiXCR from the RT-PCR reads. The sample consists of 700,000 to 800,000 distinct CDR3 sequences, approximately 18% of them appearing once. In germline, CDR1 is SEHNR, CDR2 FQNEAQ (reference sequence). V shed 5 bases and J shed 0 bases, with 14 bases lying between them. The CDR3 covers 15 residues. This clonotype has only a few counts. The sequence derives from a man in his forties or fifties who received an inactivated influenza vaccine. This specimen was PBMCs from blood, taken about 5 days after vaccination. The V call is TRBV7-9, the J call TRBJ2-7; weak D call: TRBD2 (6 bases). CDR3 nucleotides: TGTGCCAGCAGCGACCCGGGACTGATCTCCTACGAGCAGTACTTC. The encoded protein is CASSDPGLISYEQYF. The full variable domain, completed using reference TRBV7-9 and TRBJ2-7, is DTGVSQNPRHKITKRGQNVTFRCDPISEHNRLYWYRQTLGQGPEFLTYFQNEAQLEKSRLLSDRFSAERPKGSFSTLEIQRTEQGDSAMYLCASSDPGLISYEQYFGPGTRLTVT.